This is a list of T cell receptor beta chains from one sample in a study of blood T cell repertoires in COVID-19. Profiled with immunoSEQ multiplex PCR; TCRdb holds only in-frame clones, not every one. The sample has about 70,000 clones, around 87% seen once; the top ten hold less than 15%. Sequenced material: peripheral blood. The receptors here all came from a human donor in a cohort sampled during active COVID-19. Each CDR3 is given with its conserved first and last residue. Each record gives: CDR3 DNA, CDR3 protein, clone size, J gene, V gene, D gene. A D gene is named only where the DNA matches it firmly. Clone size, where shown, is once, few, many, or a class for clones that have expanded.

TGCGCCAGCAGCTTGTGGGACACCTCAACGAACTACGAGCAGTACTTC CASSLWDTSTNYEQYF NA TRBJ2-7 TRBV5-1 NA
TGCGCCAGCAGCCCCCAGACAGGGTTGGGGGAAAAACTGTTTTTT CASSPQTGLGEKLFF NA TRBJ1-4 TRBV5-1 TRBD1
TGTGCCAGCTCAAGGGACCGCACTAGCGGGGGTAGCAATGAGCAGTTCTTC CASSRDRTSGGSNEQFF NA TRBJ2-1 TRBV18 TRBD2
TGTGCCACCAGTGACTACAGGGGTTATGGCTACACCTTC CATSDYRGYGYTF NA TRBJ1-2 TRBV24-1 TRBD1
TGCGCCAGCAGCCTTAGGGGACCGGGACAGGGGGCCTACGAGCAGTACTTC CASSLRGPGQGAYEQYF NA TRBJ2-7 TRBV4-3 TRBD1
TGTGCCAGCAGCTTAGTAGGACTAGCGGGGGGAGGGGAGACCCAGTACTTC CASSLVGLAGGGETQYF NA TRBJ2-5 TRBV7-2 TRBD2
TGTGCCAGTAGACGAACCGGGAGTTTGGGGCGTCGAACAGATACGCAGTATTTT CASRRTGSLGRRTDTQYF once TRBJ2-3 TRBV19 NA
TGTGCCAGCAGCCAAATTACAGGGGAATGGGGCGGCTACACCTTC CASSQITGEWGGYTF few TRBJ1-2 TRBV7-9 TRBD1
TGTGCCTCCCGGGGGACCGGCGCTCGTTCACCCCTCCACTTT CASRGTGARSPLHF NA TRBJ1-6 TRBV30 NA
TGCGCCAGCAGTCCCGACAGGGGGCGAGGGACTGAAGCTTTCTTT CASSPDRGRGTEAFF NA TRBJ1-1 TRBV5-1 TRBD1
TGTGCCAGCAGCTTAGGGGGCGGGGGAATTCAAGAGACCCAGTACTTC CASSLGGGGIQETQYF NA TRBJ2-5 TRBV7-9 TRBD2
TGTGCCACCAGTGATGGAGGGACAGGGAGAGAAGAGACCCAGTACTTC CATSDGGTGREETQYF once TRBJ2-5 TRBV24-1 TRBD1
TGTGCCAGCAGTAGGCTAGCGGGGGGAGAGACCCAGTACTTC CASSRLAGGETQYF NA TRBJ2-5 TRBV6-5 TRBD2
TGTGCCAGTAGATCTGGGGGACAGGGGTTGTTTCAGCCCCAGCATTTT CASRSGGQGLFQPQHF NA TRBJ1-5 TRBV19 TRBD1
TGTGCCAGCAGTGAAGGACAGGGCCTTTATGGCTACACCTTC CASSEGQGLYGYTF NA TRBJ1-2 TRBV6-1 TRBD1
TGTGCCAGCAGCCCCGGACAGGGGAGCGTCGAGCAGTACTTC CASSPGQGSVEQYF NA TRBJ2-7 TRBV7-2 TRBD1
TGTGCCAGCAGTTTATTTCAAGGTGGGACTAGAACAGATACGCAGTATTTT CASSLFQGGTRTDTQYF NA TRBJ2-3 TRBV27 TRBD2
TGTGCCAGCAGTTTAGGGCAGATCTATGGCTACACCTTC CASSLGQIYGYTF NA TRBJ1-2 TRBV12-3/TRBV12-4 NA
TGTGCCAGCAGGGAGCGGGGGGGTTTGAGTAATGAGCAGTTCTTC CASRERGGLSNEQFF few TRBJ2-1 TRBV6-5 TRBD2
TGTGCCAGCAGTGGGCACCGCAATCAGCCCCAGCATTTT CASSGHRNQPQHF NA TRBJ1-5 TRBV2 NA
TGTGCCAGTAGTAAAGGGGGCTCGTCTTATAATTCACCCCTCCACTTT CASSKGGSSYNSPLHF NA TRBJ1-6 TRBV19 TRBD1
TGTGCCAGCAGCTCCACCGCCAGGGGAGACTATGGCTACACCTTC CASSSTARGDYGYTF NA TRBJ1-2 TRBV5-5 NA
TGTGCCACCAGTGACCCAGTCAGGGTCTACGAGCAGTACTTC CATSDPVRVYEQYF NA TRBJ2-7 TRBV24-1 NA
TGTGCCATCAGTCCGGGACAGGGGCGCGTAGAGACCCAGTACTTC CAISPGQGRVETQYF NA TRBJ2-5 TRBV10-3 TRBD1
TGCAGCGTTGTGCGACAGGGTATTAATGAAAAACTGTTTTTT CSVVRQGINEKLFF once TRBJ1-4 TRBV29-1 TRBD1
TGTGCCAGCAGCACGACTAGGTTTCGTAGCACCGGGGAGCTGTTTTTT CASSTTRFRSTGELFF NA TRBJ2-2 TRBV5-4 NA
TGTGCCAGCAGCCTTAGCGGGGTCACAGATACGCAGTATTTT CASSLSGVTDTQYF NA TRBJ2-3 TRBV7-3 TRBD2
TGTGCCACGAGGGGGTCCAGCTACGAGCAGTACTTC CATRGSSYEQYF NA TRBJ2-7 TRBV27 NA
TGTGCCAGCAGCAAAGCCCGGGGAAGCAATCAGCCCCAGCATTTT CASSKARGSNQPQHF NA TRBJ1-5 TRBV21-1 NA
TGTGCCAGCAGCTCGGGATCCCACTATGGCTACACCTTC CASSSGSHYGYTF NA TRBJ1-2 TRBV7-8 NA
TGTGCCACCAGCAGCCGGGGGGCCCTGGGTAGGGATACGCAGTATTTT CATSSRGALGRDTQYF NA TRBJ2-3 TRBV15 NA
TGCGCCAGCAGCCCCATAGACAGGCCCAATCAGCCCCAGCATTTT CASSPIDRPNQPQHF few TRBJ1-5 TRBV4-1 NA
TGTGCCAGCTCACCCAACCGGTTGGACAATGAGCAGTTCTTC CASSPNRLDNEQFF NA TRBJ2-1 TRBV18 NA
TGTGCCAGCTCACCACCGAACTCCCCCTACGAGCAGTACTTC CASSPPNSPYEQYF NA TRBJ2-7 TRBV18 NA
TGTGCCAGCAGCTTTTCAGTAGCGGGGGGTCAAGAGACCCAGTACTTC CASSFSVAGGQETQYF NA TRBJ2-5 TRBV5-5 TRBD2
TGTGCCAGCAGCCAAGAGACTAGCTCCTACGAGCAGTACTTC CASSQETSSYEQYF NA TRBJ2-7 TRBV3-1/TRBV3-2 NA
TGTGCCAGCAGCTTATGGGACAAGGCCGGTGCTGAGCAGTTCTTC CASSLWDKAGAEQFF NA TRBJ2-1 TRBV7-2 NA
TGTGCCAGCAGCCTAGGGACAGCATACGAGCAGTACTTC CASSLGTAYEQYF NA TRBJ2-7 TRBV2 TRBD1
TGTGCCAGCAGCTTACTACGGGACAGGGGGCACGAGCAGTACTTC CASSLLRDRGHEQYF NA TRBJ2-7 TRBV7-2 TRBD1
TGTGCCAGTAGTAGGTGGGGGGGCCAAGAGACCCAGTACTTC CASSRWGGQETQYF NA TRBJ2-5 TRBV19 TRBD2
TGTGCCAGCAGCCGTAGCGGGGCCTCCTACAATGAGCAGTTCTTC CASSRSGASYNEQFF NA TRBJ2-1 TRBV7-8 TRBD2
TGTGCCAGCAGCTTGGCCAAGGTGGTAGCGGGGGATGAGCAGTTCTTC CASSLAKVVAGDEQFF NA TRBJ2-1 TRBV5-4 TRBD2
TGTGCCAGTAGTATCGGAGACAGGGGTAACGAGCAGTACTTC CASSIGDRGNEQYF NA TRBJ2-7 TRBV19 TRBD1
TGTGCCTGGAGTGTGGCAGGGGGAATAGGTTCACCCCTCCACTTT CAWSVAGGIGSPLHF NA TRBJ1-6 TRBV30 TRBD1
TGTGCCAGCAGGCGGACAGAGGGGGCTGAAGCTTTCTTT CASRRTEGAEAFF NA TRBJ1-1 TRBV2 NA
TGTGCCAGTAGTAATCAATTTGGGGACACTAACAATGAGCAGTTCTTC CASSNQFGDTNNEQFF NA TRBJ2-1 TRBV19 NA
TGTGCCAGCAGTGAGAGGGTCGGCGGGGGGCAAAATGAGCAGTTCTTC CASSERVGGGQNEQFF NA TRBJ2-1 TRBV2 TRBD2
TGTGCCAGCAGTGAACGGGGCGCGGGGGATTCACCCCTCCACTTT CASSERGAGDSPLHF NA TRBJ1-6 TRBV6-1 NA
TGTGCCAGCAGCGGGACAGGGGGCATTAGAGACTTC CASSGTGGIRDF NA TRBJ2-7 TRBV6-2/TRBV6-3 TRBD1
TGTGCCAGCAGCACTAGCGGGGGATACAATGAGCAGTTCTTC CASSTSGGYNEQFF NA TRBJ2-1 TRBV3-1/TRBV3-2 TRBD2
TGTGCCAACCCCGGACCCCAGACAGGGGTTAACGAGCAGTACTTC CANPGPQTGVNEQYF few TRBJ2-7 TRBV6-7 TRBD1
TGCGCCAGCAGTCCTGGGAGGGACGGATCCTACAATCAGCCCCAGCATTTT CASSPGRDGSYNQPQHF NA TRBJ1-5 TRBV10-1 NA
TGCGCCAGCAGCCCAAGGGACAGGCGTGATCAGCCCCAGCATTTT CASSPRDRRDQPQHF NA TRBJ1-5 TRBV5-1 TRBD1
TGTGCCAGCAGAAGGGGGCCCCCCCCCTACGAGCAGTACTTC CASRRGPPPYEQYF NA TRBJ2-7 TRBV27 TRBD1
TGTGCCAGCAGTTTGAAGACAGCCTCCTACGAGCAGTACTTC CASSLKTASYEQYF NA TRBJ2-7 TRBV27 NA